This TCR beta chain was found in a study of blood T cell repertoires in COVID-19. The germline V gene encodes CDR1 LNHDA and CDR2 SQIVND (reference sequence). Trimming took off 3 bases at V and 6 bases at J, with 11 bases between the two ends. This CDR3 spans 13 amino acids. This table comes from immunoSEQ multiplex PCR, and its TCRdb copy is limited to in-frame clones, with some not included. The table has 20,000 to 25,000 clones, just over 85% seen once. The sample holds a few counts of this clone. The specimen was peripheral blood. The clonotype comes from a woman older than 75 with acute or convalescent COVID-19. The chain has TRBV19 and TRBJ1-2; no clear D. The DNA for the CDR3 is TGTGCCAGTAGTATGGGAGGGATCAATGGCTACACCTTC. Encoded protein: CASSMGGINGYTF.